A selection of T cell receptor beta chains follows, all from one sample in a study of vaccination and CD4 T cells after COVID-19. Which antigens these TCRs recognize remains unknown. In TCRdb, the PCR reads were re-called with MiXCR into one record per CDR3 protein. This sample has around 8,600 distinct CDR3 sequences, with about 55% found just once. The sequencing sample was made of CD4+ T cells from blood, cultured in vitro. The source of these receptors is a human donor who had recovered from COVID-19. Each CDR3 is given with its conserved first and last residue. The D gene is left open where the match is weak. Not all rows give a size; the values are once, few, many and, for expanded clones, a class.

DNA: TGTGCCAGCACTCGGGACGGTCCCTACGAGCAGTACTTC
CDR3: CASTRDGPYEQYF
V: TRBV6-1
J: TRBJ2-7
size: .
D: .
length: 13

DNA: TGTGCCAGCAGGGCGGGGGAAGCGACCGGCTACACCTTC
CDR3: CASRAGEATGYTF
V: TRBV6-1
J: TRBJ1-2
size: few
D: .
length: 13

DNA: TGCAGTGCTAGTCAGGGCGATACGCAGTATTTT
CDR3: CSASQGDTQYF
V: TRBV20-1
J: TRBJ2-3
size: few
D: .
length: 11

DNA: TGTGCCAGCGGTGACAGTAAGGTTGGCTACACCTTC
CDR3: CASGDSKVGYTF
V: TRBV6-1
J: TRBJ1-2
size: once
D: .
length: 12

DNA: TGTGCCAGTAGTATAACGAGGGGTGGCACCGGGGAGCTGTTTTTT
CDR3: CASSITRGGTGELFF
V: TRBV19
J: TRBJ2-2
size: .
D: .
length: 15

DNA: TGTGCCAGCACTCAGAGGGGGGTAAACTCTGGAAACACCATATATTTT
CDR3: CASTQRGVNSGNTIYF
V: TRBV7-9
J: TRBJ1-3
size: .
D: .
length: 16

DNA: TGTGCCAGCAGCCGGGACACCTCGAACACCGGGGAGCTGTTTTTT
CDR3: CASSRDTSNTGELFF
V: TRBV7-9
J: TRBJ2-2
size: .
D: .
length: 15

DNA: TGCAGTGCCCCAGTACAGGGGGGTGGCTACACCTTC
CDR3: CSAPVQGGGYTF
V: TRBV20-1
J: TRBJ1-2
size: .
D: TRBD1
length: 12

DNA: TGCAGTGCACCGGACAGGGCCAAGGCGCAGGACAATGAGCAGTTCTTC
CDR3: CSAPDRAKAQDNEQFF
V: TRBV20-1
J: TRBJ2-1
size: .
D: TRBD1
length: 16

DNA: TGTGCCAGCAGTTCCGAGTGGGACAGGGAGAATCAGCCCCAGCATTTT
CDR3: CASSSEWDRENQPQHF
V: TRBV27
J: TRBJ1-5
size: few
D: TRBD1
length: 16